These T cell receptor beta chains were read from a single sample in a study of identical twins. MiXCR, applied by TCRdb to the 5' RACE reads, yields one record per CDR3 protein. This sample has nearly 900,000 distinct CDR3 sequences; 12% occur once, and the top ten carry 1.5% to 2%. The same sample was also used in a study of yellow fever vaccine responses in identical twins.

Sequencing input: PBMCs. The receptors originated from a woman younger than 35 in good health. Both conserved end residues are part of each CDR3. Fields, in order: D gene, CDR3 length, V gene, clone size, J gene, CDR3 protein, CDR3 DNA. A D gene is named only where the DNA matches it firmly. Rows give clone size only sometimes, using once, few, many, or a class for an expanded clone.

d_gene: TRBD2
len: 17
v_gene: TRBV11-2
abundance: few
j_gene: TRBJ2-1
CDR3aa: CASSLWPAGALVNEQFF
CDR3nt: TGTGCCAGCAGCTTATGGCCAGCGGGGGCCCTAGTAAATGAGCAGTTCTTC

d_gene: NA
len: 15
v_gene: TRBV29-1
abundance: NA
j_gene: TRBJ2-1
CDR3aa: CSVSLVRLYYNEQFF
CDR3nt: TGCAGCGTCAGTTTGGTGAGGCTCTACTACAATGAGCAGTTCTTC

d_gene: NA
len: 14
v_gene: TRBV12-3/TRBV12-4
abundance: NA
j_gene: TRBJ2-2
CDR3aa: CASSRTMNTGELFF
CDR3nt: TGTGCCAGCAGTCGTACTATGAACACCGGGGAGCTGTTTTTT

d_gene: NA
len: 15
v_gene: TRBV6-1
abundance: NA
j_gene: TRBJ2-7
CDR3aa: CASSPGVGSSYEQYF
CDR3nt: TGTGCCAGCAGTCCCGGGGTAGGGTCTTCCTACGAGCAGTACTTC

d_gene: NA
len: 16
v_gene: TRBV28
abundance: many
j_gene: TRBJ2-7
CDR3aa: CASSLGSGTLTYEQYF
CDR3nt: TGTGCCAGCAGTTTAGGGAGCGGGACACTGACTTACGAGCAGTACTTC

d_gene: TRBD2
len: 14
v_gene: TRBV28
abundance: many
j_gene: TRBJ2-1
CDR3aa: CASSLPGLASEQFF
CDR3nt: TGTGCCAGCAGTTTACCGGGACTAGCGAGTGAGCAGTTCTTC

d_gene: NA
len: 16
v_gene: TRBV3-1
abundance: few
j_gene: TRBJ1-1
CDR3aa: CASSQDWGGKGTEAFF
CDR3nt: TGTGCCAGCAGCCAAGATTGGGGGGGAAAAGGGACTGAAGCTTTCTTT

d_gene: TRBD2
len: 18
v_gene: TRBV9
abundance: few
j_gene: TRBJ2-7
CDR3aa: CASSVGRRERDSSYEQYF
CDR3nt: TGTGCCAGCAGCGTAGGTCGGCGGGAGAGGGATAGCTCCTACGAGCAGTACTTC

d_gene: TRBD1
len: 12
v_gene: TRBV10-3
abundance: NA
j_gene: TRBJ2-7
CDR3aa: CATQQGADEQYF
CDR3nt: TGTGCCACCCAACAGGGGGCGGACGAGCAGTACTTC

d_gene: TRBD2
len: 17
v_gene: TRBV12-3/TRBV12-4
abundance: NA
j_gene: TRBJ2-5
CDR3aa: CASSPGRLAGIQETQYF
CDR3nt: TGTGCCAGCAGCCCCGGCAGATTAGCGGGGATTCAAGAGACCCAGTACTTC

d_gene: NA
len: 15
v_gene: TRBV4-1
abundance: NA
j_gene: TRBJ1-1
CDR3aa: CASSQDRKGAAEAFF
CDR3nt: TGCGCCAGCAGCCAAGATAGAAAAGGGGCCGCTGAAGCTTTCTTT

d_gene: TRBD1
len: 12
v_gene: TRBV20-1
abundance: many
j_gene: TRBJ1-5
CDR3aa: CSAIRGQQPQHF
CDR3nt: TGCAGTGCTATCAGGGGGCAACAGCCCCAGCATTTT

d_gene: TRBD1
len: 17
v_gene: TRBV11-3
abundance: NA
j_gene: TRBJ2-2
CDR3aa: CASSHRDRGQDTGELFF
CDR3nt: TGTGCCAGCAGCCACCGGGACAGGGGGCAGGACACCGGGGAGCTGTTTTTT

d_gene: NA
len: 13
v_gene: TRBV3-1
abundance: few
j_gene: TRBJ1-2
CDR3aa: CASRPQGNYGYTF
CDR3nt: TGTGCCAGCAGACCTCAGGGGAACTATGGCTACACCTTC

d_gene: TRBD1
len: 15
v_gene: TRBV2
abundance: NA
j_gene: TRBJ1-5
CDR3aa: CASAVGTAFNQPQHF
CDR3nt: TGTGCCAGCGCCGTTGGGACAGCTTTCAATCAGCCCCAGCATTTT

d_gene: NA
len: 13
v_gene: TRBV28
abundance: NA
j_gene: TRBJ2-5
CDR3aa: CATRGSGRETQYF
CDR3nt: TGTGCCACCCGGGGGTCGGGTCGAGAGACCCAGTACTTC

d_gene: NA
len: 13
v_gene: TRBV20-1
abundance: few
j_gene: TRBJ1-3
CDR3aa: CSARTVSGNTIYF
CDR3nt: TGCAGTGCTAGGACAGTCTCTGGAAACACCATATATTTT

d_gene: NA
len: 14
v_gene: TRBV5-6
abundance: few
j_gene: TRBJ1-3
CDR3aa: CASRQAYSGNTIYF
CDR3nt: TGTGCCAGCAGACAGGCTTACTCTGGAAACACCATATATTTT

d_gene: TRBD2
len: 16
v_gene: TRBV7-2
abundance: few
j_gene: TRBJ2-7
CDR3aa: CASSDILAGGSYEQYF
CDR3nt: TGTGCCAGCAGCGATATTTTAGCGGGAGGATCCTACGAGCAGTACTTC

d_gene: NA
len: 13
v_gene: TRBV5-1
abundance: few
j_gene: TRBJ2-7
CDR3aa: CASSLGSSIEQYF
CDR3nt: TGCGCCAGCAGCTTGGGCAGTTCTATCGAGCAGTACTTC

d_gene: NA
len: 13
v_gene: TRBV7-8
abundance: NA
j_gene: TRBJ2-7
CDR3aa: CASRRAPRYEQYF
CDR3nt: TGTGCCAGTAGGAGGGCGCCCCGTTACGAGCAGTACTTC

d_gene: NA
len: 14
v_gene: TRBV7-6
abundance: few
j_gene: TRBJ2-1
CDR3aa: CASSPKQGSDEQFF
CDR3nt: TGTGCCAGCAGCCCAAAACAGGGTTCGGATGAGCAGTTCTTC

d_gene: NA
len: 15
v_gene: TRBV12-3/TRBV12-4
abundance: many
j_gene: TRBJ2-2
CDR3aa: CASSPLAVETGELFF
CDR3nt: TGTGCCAGCAGTCCTCTAGCAGTAGAGACCGGGGAGCTGTTTTTT

d_gene: TRBD2
len: 14
v_gene: TRBV2
abundance: NA
j_gene: TRBJ2-1
CDR3aa: CASSGTSGWNEQFF
CDR3nt: TGTGCCAGCAGTGGGACTAGCGGGTGGAATGAGCAGTTCTTC

d_gene: TRBD1
len: 13
v_gene: TRBV12-3/TRBV12-4
abundance: many
j_gene: TRBJ2-1
CDR3aa: CASSFRDRGEQFF
CDR3nt: TGTGCCAGCAGTTTCCGGGACAGGGGTGAGCAGTTCTTC

d_gene: TRBD1
len: 16
v_gene: TRBV12-3/TRBV12-4
abundance: NA
j_gene: TRBJ2-7
CDR3aa: CASSSSRQGVAYEQYF
CDR3nt: TGTGCCAGCAGTTCCTCCCGACAGGGAGTAGCCTACGAGCAGTACTTC

d_gene: NA
len: 10
v_gene: TRBV29-1
abundance: few
j_gene: TRBJ1-1
CDR3aa: CSDGRQEAFF
CDR3nt: TGCAGCGACGGCCGGCAGGAAGCTTTCTTT

d_gene: NA
len: 15
v_gene: TRBV10-3
abundance: NA
j_gene: TRBJ1-6
CDR3aa: CAISESRTPGEALHF
CDR3nt: TGTGCCATCAGTGAGTCACGGACACCAGGGGAGGCCCTCCACTTT

d_gene: TRBD2
len: 16
v_gene: TRBV7-9
abundance: few
j_gene: TRBJ2-7
CDR3aa: CASSPGLADVVYEQYF
CDR3nt: TGTGCCAGCAGCCCCGGACTAGCTGACGTCGTGTACGAGCAGTACTTC

d_gene: TRBD1
len: 15
v_gene: TRBV20-1
abundance: many
j_gene: TRBJ1-5
CDR3aa: CSAHPGTGISQPQHF
CDR3nt: TGCAGTGCGCACCCCGGGACAGGGATTAGTCAGCCCCAGCATTTT

d_gene: NA
len: 13
v_gene: TRBV12-3/TRBV12-4
abundance: NA
j_gene: TRBJ2-2
CDR3aa: CASLGADTGELFF
CDR3nt: TGTGCCAGCTTAGGGGCCGACACCGGGGAGCTGTTTTTT

d_gene: NA
len: 13
v_gene: TRBV15
abundance: few
j_gene: TRBJ1-5
CDR3aa: CATRGDLGQPQHF
CDR3nt: TGTGCCACCAGGGGGGATCTGGGTCAGCCCCAGCATTTT

d_gene: NA
len: 13
v_gene: TRBV27
abundance: few
j_gene: TRBJ2-3
CDR3aa: CASTPGAGDTQYF
CDR3nt: TGTGCCAGCACCCCTGGAGCGGGAGATACGCAGTATTTT

d_gene: NA
len: 14
v_gene: TRBV29-1
abundance: few
j_gene: TRBJ1-2
CDR3aa: CSAEVGQASYGYTF
CDR3nt: TGCAGCGCCGAGGTGGGGCAGGCGAGCTATGGCTACACCTTC

d_gene: TRBD2
len: 18
v_gene: TRBV7-6
abundance: few
j_gene: TRBJ2-7
CDR3aa: CASSPLLPSGRALREQYF
CDR3nt: TGTGCCAGCAGCCCGTTACTGCCTAGCGGGAGGGCCTTACGCGAGCAGTACTTC

d_gene: NA
len: 14
v_gene: TRBV20-1
abundance: few
j_gene: TRBJ1-1
CDR3aa: CSARESGTNTEAFF
CDR3nt: TGCAGTGCTAGAGAGTCGGGGACGAACACTGAAGCTTTCTTT

d_gene: NA
len: 13
v_gene: TRBV6-2/TRBV6-3
abundance: NA
j_gene: TRBJ1-5
CDR3aa: CASSYAQRQPQHF
CDR3nt: TGTGCCAGCAGTTACGCACAACGGCAGCCCCAGCATTTT

d_gene: TRBD1
len: 14
v_gene: TRBV20-1
abundance: few
j_gene: TRBJ1-2
CDR3aa: CSARRQGASYGYTF
CDR3nt: TGCAGTGCTAGACGACAGGGGGCCTCCTATGGCTACACCTTC

d_gene: TRBD1
len: 13
v_gene: TRBV4-1
abundance: few
j_gene: TRBJ1-1
CDR3aa: CASSQETGTEAFF
CDR3nt: TGCGCCAGCAGCCAAGAGACAGGGACTGAAGCTTTCTTT

d_gene: TRBD2
len: 14
v_gene: TRBV3-1
abundance: NA
j_gene: TRBJ2-5
CDR3aa: CASKVSAGGKTQYF
CDR3nt: TGTGCCAGCAAGGTTTCAGCGGGGGGAAAGACCCAGTACTTC

d_gene: NA
len: 15
v_gene: TRBV12-3/TRBV12-4
abundance: many
j_gene: TRBJ2-2
CDR3aa: CASTLGRVNTGELFF
CDR3nt: TGTGCCAGCACCCTGGGACGGGTGAACACCGGGGAGCTGTTTTTT

d_gene: TRBD2
len: 16
v_gene: TRBV3-1
abundance: NA
j_gene: TRBJ2-1
CDR3aa: CASSLTTSGRPNEQFF
CDR3nt: TGTGCCAGCAGCCTCACGACTAGCGGGAGGCCCAATGAGCAGTTCTTC

d_gene: NA
len: 13
v_gene: TRBV9
abundance: NA
j_gene: TRBJ2-1
CDR3aa: CASSVGGANEQFF
CDR3nt: TGTGCCAGCAGCGTAGGAGGGGCCAATGAGCAGTTCTTC

d_gene: NA
len: 16
v_gene: TRBV6-5
abundance: many
j_gene: TRBJ1-1
CDR3aa: CASSYASARGNTEAFF
CDR3nt: TGTGCCAGCAGTTACGCATCGGCCAGGGGGAACACTGAAGCTTTCTTT

d_gene: NA
len: 12
v_gene: TRBV28
abundance: few
j_gene: TRBJ1-5
CDR3aa: CASRTGVQPQHF
CDR3nt: TGTGCCAGCAGGACAGGTGTTCAGCCCCAGCATTTT

d_gene: NA
len: 12
v_gene: TRBV10-3
abundance: NA
j_gene: TRBJ2-2
CDR3aa: CAIDVGTRELFF
CDR3nt: TGTGCCATCGACGTGGGGACCCGGGAGCTGTTTTTT

d_gene: TRBD2
len: 17
v_gene: TRBV10-3
abundance: many
j_gene: TRBJ2-7
CDR3aa: CAISAELTSGYPYEQYF
CDR3nt: TGTGCCATCAGTGCGGAACTGACTAGCGGTTACCCCTACGAGCAGTACTTC